What follows is one TCR beta chain and its context. The length of the CDR3 is 14 residues. Trimming took 2 bases from V and 1 from J, leaving 6 bases between them. Germline V gives CDR1 SNHLY, CDR2 FYNNEI. Random hexamers primed reverse transcription of about 0.45 to 1 ug RNA. TCRdb re-called the immunoSEQ multiplex PCR reads with MiXCR, one entry per CDR3 protein. Of 150,000 to 200,000 distinct CDR3 sequences in the sample, about 93% were seen once. Healthy donors were controls matched for age and sex. TEMRA cells underwent FACS enrichment and CD8+ and CD4+ T cells underwent negative isolation. This sample was taken from a study of CD8 T cells in Susac syndrome.

The V gene is TRBV2, the J gene TRBJ1-5; D may be TRBD1 (5 bases). The sequencing input was CD4+ T cells from PBMCs. This clonotype was obtained from a human donor in good health. This CDR3 reads CASSEQGSNQPQHF. CDR3 sequence (DNA): TGTGCCAGCAGTGAACAGGGCAGCAATCAGCCCCAGCATTTT.